A single sample is the source of the 30 T cell receptor beta chains below, sequenced in a study of response to subunit inactivated influenza vaccine. TCRdb analysed the RT-PCR reads with MiXCR anew, one entry per CDR3 protein. The sample includes hundreds of thousands of distinct CDR3 sequences, 11% to 15% of them seen just once. Sequenced here: PBMCs from blood, sampled 14 to 15 days before vaccination. These receptors all come from a man between 50 and 59 years old who received an inactivated influenza vaccine.

The J gene is TRBJ2-7, the V gene TRBV12-3 or TRBV12-4; possible D gene TRBD1, 5 bases. The CDR3 contains 13 residues. Trimming cost V 6 bases and J 2 bases, with 11 bases left between them. CDR3 in amino acids: CASSSRAPYEQYF. CDR3 DNA sequence: TGTGCCAGCAGCAGCAGGGCCCCCTACGAGCAGTACTTC.

A word on this clonotype: The junction does not match germline at one end; this may be a read error. The chain employs TRBV27 and TRBJ2-7, with TRBD2 identical over 7 bases. This CDR3 spans 15 amino acids. Germline values: CDR1 MNHEY, CDR2 SMNVEV (reference sequence). This CDR3 reads CASTLTSGAQGEQYF. The CDR3 nucleotides are TGTGCCAGCACTTTAACGAGCGGGGCTCAAGGGGAGCAGTACTTC.

This clonotype was recorded a few times. The chain couples TRBV12-3 or TRBV12-4 to TRBJ2-1; D gene unclear. The CDR3 contains 14 residues. Deletions cut 2 bases from V and 4 bases from J, with 9 bases between. This chain's CDR3 is CASSLIGPYNEQFF. In DNA form, the CDR3 reads TGTGCCAGCAGTTTAATCGGACCGTACAATGAGCAGTTCTTC.

This clonotype was detected once. The chain carries TRBV4-1 and TRBJ2-7; a weak D match, TRBD1 (5 bases). Trimming took 4 bases from V and 0 from J, leaving 16 bases between them. Germline values: CDR1 MGHRA, CDR2 YSYEKL. This CDR3 has 16 residues. Here the CDR3 reads CASSPGSGRSSYEQYF. The CDR3 DNA reads as TGCGCCAGCAGCCCAGGGTCCGGACGGAGCTCCTACGAGCAGTACTTC.

This clonotype came up many times. V is TRBV5-1 and J is TRBJ2-3, with D perhaps being TRBD1 or TRBD2 (5 bases each). CDR3 length: 16 amino acids. Germline V CDR1 and CDR2: SGHRS, YFSETQ. Deletions cut 4 bases from V and 2 bases from J, with 17 bases between. CDR3 residues: CASSLRDGAFTDTQYF. The DNA of the CDR3 is TGCGCCAGCAGCCTCCGGGACGGAGCCTTCACAGATACGCAGTATTTT.

V and J are TRBV20-1 and TRBJ2-5; a possible D gene is TRBD2 (5 bases). V lost 0 bases and J lost 3, with 11 bases in between. CDR3 length: 14 amino acids. Germline V gene data show CDR1 as DFQATT and CDR2 as SNEGSKA (reference sequence). The CDR3 bases are TGCAGTGCTAGAGATCCTAGCTTCGAAGAGACCCAGTACTTC. Translated: CSARDPSFEETQYF.

In this sample, this clonotype turned up a few times. The V and J genes are TRBV28 and TRBJ1-5, with D unclear. V lost 8 bases, J lost 3 bases, and 14 bases lay in between. There are 14 residues in the CDR3. Germline CDR1 MDHEN, CDR2 SYDVKM. The CDR3 reads CASRFPGFNQPQHF. CDR3 nucleotide sequence: TGTGCCAGCCGATTCCCCGGTTTCAATCAGCCCCAGCATTTT. Full variable domain (rest looked up from reference TRBV28 and TRBJ1-5): DVKVTQSSRYLVKRTGEKVFLECVQDMDHENMFWYRQDPGLGLRLIYFSYDVKMKEKGDIPEGYSVSREKKERFSLILESASTNQTSMYLCASRFPGFNQPQHFGDGTRLSIL.

The rearrangement joins TRBV3-1 to TRBJ2-2, with 11 bases identical to TRBD2. Germline CDR1 and CDR2: LGHDT and YNNKEL (reference sequence). The CDR3 is 17 amino acids. The trim removed 2 bases at V and 5 bases at J, leaving 7 bases unmatched. The CDR3 coding sequence is TGTGCCAGCAGCCAACCACCGGGACTAGCGGCGACCGGGGAGCTGTTTTTT. This gives the protein CASSQPPGLAATGELFF.

The chain uses TRBV15 and TRBJ2-5; 7 positions match TRBD1. The germline CDR1 and CDR2 sequences are LNHNV and YYDKDF (reference sequence). The V and J ends lost 4 bases and 0 bases, in that order; junction bases with no gene match: 2. This CDR3 is built from 14 residues. The CDR3 spells CATSKGGNQETQYF. CDR3 coding DNA: TGTGCCACCAGCAAAGGGGGCAACCAAGAGACCCAGTACTTC.

The V gene is TRBV21-1, the J gene TRBJ2-7; the table names TRBD1, a call not compared with the DNA. TRBV21-1 is a pseudogene segment. This CDR3 comprises 16 residues. The CDR3 coding sequence is TGTGCCAGCAGCACTCGGGACGGGACAGGGGCCCACGAGCAGTACTTC. As protein: CASSTRDGTGAHEQYF.

The rearrangement joins TRBV29-1 to TRBJ2-1; 7 nucleotides align to TRBD2. The CDR3 sequence is 15 residues long. J lost 7 bases, V lost 6 bases, and 15 bases had no gene match. Per germline, CDR1 SQVTM and CDR2 ANQGSEA. CDR3 in amino acids: CSVAFRLAAANEQFF. CDR3 sequence (DNA): TGCAGCGTGGCCTTCCGACTAGCCGCCGCGAATGAGCAGTTCTTC.

The chain carries TRBV7-2 and TRBJ2-7; D unclear. CDR1 and CDR2 (germline): SGHTA, FQGNSA. Deletions cut 5 bases from V and 2 bases from J, with 16 bases between. This CDR3 is 15 amino acids long. The CDR3: CASSPVAGEAYEQYF. CDR3 in DNA: TGTGCCAGCAGCCCCGTGGCCGGTGAAGCCTACGAGCAGTACTTC.

This clonotype appeared a single time. This chain joins TRBV6-5 and TRBJ1-5; D gene uncertain. CDR3 length equals 15 residues. Germline V CDR1 and CDR2: MNHEY, SVGAGI. The V end was cut by 4 bases, the J end by 3 bases, with 13 bases between. This chain's CDR3 is CASSFSRSDNQPQHF. The CDR3 DNA sequence: TGTGCCAGCAGTTTTTCACGGAGTGACAATCAGCCCCAGCATTTT.

This clonotype was detected ten times or more. V and J are TRBV10-3 and TRBJ1-5; D not resolved. Trimming cost V 3 bases and J 3 bases, with 9 bases left between them. The CDR3 sequence is 14 residues long. The germline V gene has CDR1 ENHRY and CDR2 SYGVKD. Here the CDR3 reads CAISDDTANQPQHF. The CDR3 DNA follows: TGTGCCATCAGTGATGATACGGCCAATCAGCCCCAGCATTTT.

The rearrangement joins TRBV20-1 to TRBJ2-2; perhaps TRBD2 as D (6 bases). In germline, CDR1 is DFQATT, CDR2 SNEGSKA (reference sequence). This CDR3 spans 14 amino acids. V lost 2 bases, J lost 5 bases, and 12 bases lay in between. The CDR3 DNA reads as TGCAGTGCTAGACGTCACGGGGGTACCGGGGAGCTGTTTTTT. Translating it yields CSARRHGGTGELFF.

There are many counts of this clonotype. The rearrangement joins TRBV7-2 to TRBJ1-1; D is undetermined. CDR1 is SGHTA, CDR2 FQGNSA, per germline. The ends were cut back, 6 bases at V and 2 bases at J, with 10 bases in the middle. CDR3 length: 13 amino acids. This CDR3 is CASSSGPNTEAFF. Here the CDR3 DNA reads TGTGCCAGCAGTAGCGGGCCTAACACTGAAGCTTTCTTT. The variable domain in full, with the rest retrieved from reference TRBV7-2 and TRBJ1-1, is GAGVSQSPSNKVTEKGKDVELRCDPISGHTALYWYRQSLGQGLEFLIYFQGNSAPDKSGLPSDRFSAERTGGSVSTLTIQRTQQEDSAVYLCASSSGPNTEAFFGQGTRLTVV.

In this sample, this clonotype turned up a few times. The J gene is TRBJ2-3, the V gene TRBV12-3 or TRBV12-4, with 7 bases that match TRBD1. V was pared by 3 bases and J by 1 base, with 7 bases of the junction left unmatched. CDR3 length: 16 amino acids. DNA of the CDR3: TGTGCCAGCAGTTTCTCCGGGACAGTGCGCACAGATACGCAGTATTTT. The encoded protein is CASSFSGTVRTDTQYF.

The chain couples TRBV7-2 to TRBJ2-5; 14 bases are shared with TRBD2. Germline trimming cut 4 bases from V and 3 bases from J; bases unmatched to any gene: 7. The CDR3 extends over 17 amino acids. Germline V CDR1 and CDR2: SGHTA, FQGNSA. Here the CDR3 DNA reads TGTGCCAGCAGCTCGACTAGCGGGAGGGCCCTAGAAGAGACCCAGTACTTC. Translating gives CASSSTSGRALEETQYF.

This clonotype was detected a few times. The gene calls are TRBV27 and TRBJ1-1, with 8 bases matching TRBD1. V was clipped by 5 bases and J by 2 bases; unmatched bases: 7. Germline CDR1 MNHEY, CDR2 SMNVEV (reference sequence). This CDR3 contains 15 residues. Here the CDR3 DNA reads TGTGCCAGCAGTCGGACAGGGACGTTTAACACTGAAGCTTTCTTT. Its translation: CASSRTGTFNTEAFF.

This clonotype was counted ten times or more. This sequence joins TRBV3-1 and TRBJ1-3, with a tentative D call TRBD1 (6 bases). CDR3 length: 15 amino acids. Germline V CDR1 and CDR2: LGHDT, YNNKEL (reference sequence). Trimming shortened V by 3 bases and J by 3 bases, and 12 bases separated the two germline ends. CDR3 protein: CASSHRGEGGNTIYF. CDR3 DNA: TGTGCCAGCAGCCATAGGGGGGAAGGTGGAAACACCATATATTTT.

The chain recombines TRBV11-1 with TRBJ2-3, with 9 positions matching TRBD2. V was clipped by 3 bases and J by 5 bases; unmatched bases: 15. Germline-derived CDR1 and CDR2 are SGHAT and FQDESV (reference sequence). There are 18 residues in the CDR3. In DNA, the CDR3 is TGTGCCAGCAGCTTTTGGGGAGTTGGCGGGAGGGCCGAAGATACGCAGTATTTT. The encoded protein is CASSFWGVGGRAEDTQYF.

The CDR3 sequence: CASRQRSGGDTQYF. The DNA for the CDR3 is TGTGCCAGCAGGCAGCGGAGTGGTGGAGATACGCAGTATTTT. V is TRBV3-1 and J is TRBJ2-3; TRBD2 might be the D (5 bases). Looked up from germline, CDR1 is LGHDT and CDR2 is YNNKEL (reference sequence). V lost 6 bases, J lost 5 bases, and 15 bases lay in between. The CDR3 contains 14 residues.

The chain couples TRBV29-1 to TRBJ1-1; D is ambiguous. The CDR3 is 12 amino acids. V lost 7 bases and J lost 2, with 11 bases in between. Looked up from germline, CDR1 is SQVTM and CDR2 is ANQGSEA. The CDR3 protein is CSGAQANTEAFF. CDR3 sequence (DNA): TGCAGCGGGGCCCAGGCAAACACTGAAGCTTTCTTT. The variable domain in full, with the rest retrieved from reference TRBV29-1 and TRBJ1-1, is SAVISQKPSRDICQRGTSLTIQCQVDSQVTMMFWYRQQPGQSLTLIATANQGSEATYESGFVIDKFPISRPNLTFSTLTVSNMSPEDSSIYLCSGAQANTEAFFGQGTRLTVV.

The chain employs TRBV2 and TRBJ2-5, with a tentative D call TRBD2 (6 bases). V was shortened by 0 bases and J by 2 bases, with 19 bases between the two germline ends. CDR3 size: 18 residues. Germline lookup yields CDR1 SNHLY and CDR2 FYNNEI. This chain's CDR3 is CASSEALPVLGGQETQYF. CDR3 DNA sequence: TGTGCCAGCAGTGAAGCGCTTCCAGTTCTTGGAGGGCAAGAGACCCAGTACTTC.

The rearrangement uses TRBV3-1 and TRBJ2-1; unclear D gene. CDR3 length equals 14 residues. V shed 1 base and J shed 5 bases, with 9 bases lying between them. Germline V gene sequence: CDR1 LGHDT, CDR2 YNNKEL (reference sequence). The CDR3 loop reads CASSQAWSNNEQFF. CDR3 bases: TGTGCCAGCAGCCAAGCATGGAGCAACAATGAGCAGTTCTTC.

This chain joins TRBV20-1 and TRBJ2-7; possibly TRBD1 or TRBD2 for D (6 bases each). The CDR3 covers 13 residues. CDR1 is DFQATT and CDR2 is SNEGSKA in the germline V gene (reference sequence). Trimming cost V 3 bases and J 2 bases, with 11 bases left between them. The CDR3 nucleotides read TGCAGTGCTAGGCGGAGGGGGGCCTACGAGCAGTACTTC. Amino acids: CSARRRGAYEQYF.

This chain links TRBV4-3 with TRBJ2-3; D perhaps matches TRBD2 (6 bases). Between the trimmed V and J ends, which lost 0 bases and 4 bases, there was a span of 14 bases. CDR3 length equals 16 residues. CDR1 LGHNA and CDR2 YSLEER come from the germline V gene. The CDR3 DNA reads TGCGCCAGCAGCCAAGATCTGACTAGGGCGGCAGATACGCAGTATTTT. Amino acids: CASSQDLTRAADTQYF.

The chain is built from TRBV7-8 and TRBJ2-3; D gene ambiguous. The CDR3 runs to 11 residues. The germline CDR1 and CDR2 sequences are SGHVS and FQNEAQ. Trimming removed 7 bases from V and 4 bases from J, with 6 bases in between. The CDR3 region has the DNA TGTGCCAGCACCATCTCAGATACGCAGTATTTT. This translates into CASTISDTQYF. Complete variable domain (other parts from reference TRBV7-8 and TRBJ2-3): GAGVSQSPRYKVAKRGQDVALRCDPISGHVSLFWYQQALGQGPEFLTYFQNEAQLDKSGLPSDRFFAERPEGSVSTLKIQRTQQEDSAVYLCASTISDTQYFGPGTRLTVL.

The rearrangement links TRBV5-1 to TRBJ2-7; D is uncertain. Looked up from germline, CDR1 is SGHRS and CDR2 is YFSETQ. There are 13 residues in the CDR3. The ends were cut back, 1 base at V and 6 bases at J, with 11 bases in the middle. The CDR3 spells CASSLKVASEQYF. The CDR3 nucleotides read TGCGCCAGCAGCTTGAAGGTTGCGTCCGAGCAGTACTTC. The variable domain in full, with the rest retrieved from reference TRBV5-1 and TRBJ2-7, is KAGVTQTPRYLIKTRGQQVTLSCSPISGHRSVSWYQQTPGQGLQFLFEYFSETQRNKGNFPGRFSGRQFSNSRSEMNVSTLELGDSALYLCASSLKVASEQYFGPGTRLTVT.

The CDR3 is CATSRDRGRGETQYF. DNA of the CDR3: TGTGCCACCAGCAGAGATCGCGGCAGGGGTGAGACCCAGTACTTC. This chain connects TRBV15 to TRBJ2-5; tentatively, D is TRBD1 (6 bases). Trimming cost V 0 bases and J 5 bases, with 13 bases left between them. The CDR3 covers 15 residues. Germline V CDR1 and CDR2: LNHNV, YYDKDF (reference sequence).